This entry is about one T cell receptor beta chain. Its antigen is not identified. The sample belongs to a study of T cell responses to AZD1222 COVID-19 vaccine. Profiled with immunoSEQ multiplex PCR; TCRdb holds only in-frame clones, not every one. This table has tens of thousands of clones, 70% to 90% appearing once. Study outcomes and limitations: Spike-specific TCR repertoires showed rising breadth and depth after two AZD1222 doses.

V shed 3 bases and J 11 bases; nucleotides not matched to a gene: 6. The CDR3 has 12 residues. Germline V gene lookup returns CDR1 LNHDA and CDR2 SQIVND (reference sequence). The chain links TRBV19 to TRBJ1-1; 7 bases line up with TRBD1. This receptor was taken from an adult in good health. The source was peripheral blood, collected on day 0 of AZD1222 vaccination. CDR3 region: CASSIIGRGAFF. In DNA form, the CDR3 reads TGTGCCAGTAGTATCATTGGCAGGGGGGCTTTCTTT.